This T cell receptor (beta chain) was captured by sequencing in a study of cytomegalovirus exposure and HLA in healthy donors. Study-wide findings and caveats: Most observed TCR sequences were rare, whereas some public TCRs were detected in many donors. A further, later analysis showed that HLA-associated TCR beta chains (compared with equally common others) were more clonally expanded.

In the PCR, 60 Vbeta and 13 Jbeta primers were used. The repertoire was sequenced with immunoSEQ multiplex PCR; TCRdb's copy has only in-frame clones and lacks some. The sample lists about 280,000 clones, around 90% occurring once. As for this clone: Its antigen remains unknown.

The V and J ends lost 1 base and 6 bases, in that order; junction bases with no gene match: 2. In germline, CDR1 is LGHNT, CDR2 FRNRAP. The CDR3 is made up of 14 amino acids. This TCR derives from a woman aged 18 to 35 in good health and CMV-seronegative. The source material was PBMCs. The rearrangement uses TRBV12-5 and TRBJ2-1; TRBD1 matches at 8 bases. CDR3 nucleotide sequence: TGTGCTAGTGGTTTGGGACAGGGGTTCAATGAGCAGTTCTTC. This gives the protein CASGLGQGFNEQFF.